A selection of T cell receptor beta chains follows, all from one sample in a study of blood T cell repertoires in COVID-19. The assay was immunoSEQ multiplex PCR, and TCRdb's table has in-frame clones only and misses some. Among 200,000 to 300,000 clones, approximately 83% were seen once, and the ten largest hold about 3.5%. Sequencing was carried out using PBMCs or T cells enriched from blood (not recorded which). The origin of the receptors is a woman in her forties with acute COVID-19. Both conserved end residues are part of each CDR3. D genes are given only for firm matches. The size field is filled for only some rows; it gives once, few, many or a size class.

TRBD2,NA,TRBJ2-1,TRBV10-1,CASSGSGSFYEQFF,TGCGCCAGCAGTGGGAGCGGGAGTTTCTATGAGCAGTTCTTC
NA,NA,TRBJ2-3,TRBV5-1,CASRHNTDTQYF,TGCGCCAGCAGGCACAACACAGATACGCAGTATTTT
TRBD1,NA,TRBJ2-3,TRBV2,CASRGQGTDTQYF,TGTGCCAGCAGAGGACAGGGAACAGATACGCAGTATTTT
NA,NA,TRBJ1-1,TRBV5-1,CASSLQVDTEAFF,TGCGCCAGCAGCCTACAGGTGGACACTGAAGCTTTCTTT
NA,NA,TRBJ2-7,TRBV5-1,CASSILPGQAYEQYF,TGCGCCAGCAGCATACTACCGGGACAAGCCTACGAGCAGTACTTC
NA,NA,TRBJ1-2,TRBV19,CASSPAGANYGYTF,TGTGCCAGTAGTCCGGCTGGAGCTAACTATGGCTACACCTTC
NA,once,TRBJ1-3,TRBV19,CASSIGRQNQLRGNTIYF,TGTGCCAGTAGTATAGGCAGACAGAACCAACTACGCGGAAACACCATATATTTT
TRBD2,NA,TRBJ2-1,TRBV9,CASSVAVAGVGGDEQFF,TGTGCCAGCAGCGTAGCGGTAGCGGGAGTGGGTGGCGATGAGCAGTTCTTC
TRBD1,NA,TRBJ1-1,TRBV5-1,CASGTGGNTEAFF,TGCGCCAGCGGGACAGGGGGAAACACTGAAGCTTTCTTT
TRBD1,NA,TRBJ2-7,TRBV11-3,CASSLTRDRGSSYEQYF,TGTGCCAGCAGCTTAACTAGGGACAGGGGATCCTCCTACGAGCAGTACTTC
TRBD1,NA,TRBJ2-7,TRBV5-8,CASSFAGTGKYEQYF,TGTGCCAGCAGCTTTGCCGGGACAGGGAAATACGAGCAGTACTTC
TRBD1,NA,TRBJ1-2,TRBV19,CASSSGTGNGYTF,TGTGCCAGTAGTTCCGGGACAGGGAATGGCTACACCTTC
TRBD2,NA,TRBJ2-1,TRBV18,CASSPRETSGRENEQFF,TGTGCCAGCTCACCACGGGAGACTAGCGGGAGGGAAAATGAGCAGTTCTTC
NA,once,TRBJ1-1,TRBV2,CASSEFSSNTEAFF,TGTGCCAGCAGTGAATTCAGTTCGAACACTGAAGCTTTCTTT
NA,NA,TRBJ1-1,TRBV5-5,CASSLLARGEAFF,TGTGCCAGCAGCTTGCTGGCCCGCGGTGAAGCTTTCTTT
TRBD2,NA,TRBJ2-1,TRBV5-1,CASSFRLADRNEQFF,TGCGCCAGCAGCTTTCGGCTAGCGGATCGCAATGAGCAGTTCTTC
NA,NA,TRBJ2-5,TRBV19,CASSIGGETQYF,TGTGCCAGTAGTATAGGCGGGGAGACCCAGTACTTC
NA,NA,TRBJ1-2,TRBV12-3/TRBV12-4,CASTDGQNYGYTF,TGTGCCAGCACCGACGGACAAAACTATGGCTACACCTTC
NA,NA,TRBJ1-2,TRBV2,CASSERRPLGYGYTF,TGTGCCAGCAGTGAACGGCGGCCTCTGGGCTATGGCTACACCTTC
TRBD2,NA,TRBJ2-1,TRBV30,CAWRTGGPGEQFF,TGTGCCTGGAGGACGGGAGGGCCCGGTGAGCAGTTCTTC
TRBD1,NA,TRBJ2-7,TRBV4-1,CASSPGQGVDYEQYF,TGCGCCAGCAGCCCCGGACAGGGCGTCGACTACGAGCAGTACTTC
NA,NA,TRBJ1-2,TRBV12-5,CASGPSRRDSYTF,TGTGCTAGTGGTCCTTCTCGCAGGGATAGCTACACCTTC
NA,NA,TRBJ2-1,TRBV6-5,CASRPPGQPGNEQFF,TGTGCCAGCAGACCCCCGGGACAACCTGGGAATGAGCAGTTCTTC
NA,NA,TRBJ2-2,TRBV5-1,CASSFSGELFF,TGCGCCAGCAGCTTTTCAGGGGAGCTGTTTTTT
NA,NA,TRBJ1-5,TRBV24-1,CATSGRGKDQPQHF,TGTGCCACCAGTGGAAGGGGTAAAGATCAGCCCCAGCATTTT
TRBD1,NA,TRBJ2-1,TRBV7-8,CASSLVGRGNEQFF,TGTGCCAGCAGCTTAGTTGGCAGGGGGAATGAGCAGTTCTTC
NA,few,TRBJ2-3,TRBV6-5,CASRGDLGPTDTQYF,TGTGCCAGCAGAGGTGATCTGGGGCCCACAGATACGCAGTATTTT
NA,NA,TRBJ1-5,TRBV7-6,CASSPERGSNQPQHF,TGTGCCAGCAGCCCGGAACGGGGGAGCAATCAGCCCCAGCATTTT
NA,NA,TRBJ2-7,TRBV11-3,CASTAHSGSSYEQYF,TGTGCCAGCACCGCGCATAGCGGCAGCTCCTACGAGCAGTACTTC
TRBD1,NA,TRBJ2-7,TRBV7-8,CASSESTGGPYF,TGTGCCAGCAGCGAGTCAACAGGGGGCCCGTACTTC
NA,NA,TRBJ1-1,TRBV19,CASSTPGQAKNTEAFF,TGTGCCAGTAGTACCCCTGGGCAGGCGAAGAACACTGAAGCTTTCTTT
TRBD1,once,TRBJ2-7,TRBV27,CASSTTGGPFYEQYF,TGTGCCAGCAGTACTACAGGGGGCCCATTCTACGAGCAGTACTTC
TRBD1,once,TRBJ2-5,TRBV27,CASSNQGAHQTQYF,TGTGCCAGCAGTAATCAGGGGGCTCATCAGACCCAGTACTTC
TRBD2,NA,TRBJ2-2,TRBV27,CASSREGLTRTGELFF,TGTGCCAGCAGTAGAGAGGGACTAACACGCACCGGGGAGCTGTTTTTT
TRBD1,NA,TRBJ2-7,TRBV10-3,CAIRTDGDRYEQYF,TGTGCCATCAGGACTGACGGGGACAGGTACGAGCAGTACTTC
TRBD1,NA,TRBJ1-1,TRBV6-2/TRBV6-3,CASSQTGGTEAFF,TGTGCCAGCAGTCAGACAGGGGGCACTGAAGCTTTCTTT
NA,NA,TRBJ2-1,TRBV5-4,CASSLSGVGQFF,TGTGCCAGCAGCCTGTCGGGGGTGGGACAGTTCTTC
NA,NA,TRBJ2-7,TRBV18,CASAPGDFRSYEQYF,TGTGCCAGCGCGCCCGGGGACTTCCGCTCCTACGAGCAGTACTTC
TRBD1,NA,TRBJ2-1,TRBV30,CAWSPGQGAMNEQFF,TGTGCCTGGAGTCCTGGACAGGGGGCTATGAATGAGCAGTTCTTC
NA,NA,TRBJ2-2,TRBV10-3,CAISGLVNTGELFF,TGTGCCATCAGTGGGCTGGTGAACACCGGGGAGCTGTTTTTT
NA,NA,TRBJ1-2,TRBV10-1,CASSETVSPEGYTF,TGCGCCAGCAGTGAAACTGTTTCCCCCGAGGGCTACACCTTC
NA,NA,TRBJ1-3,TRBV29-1,CSAPGSSGNTIYF,TGCAGCGCCCCTGGCAGCTCTGGAAACACCATATATTTT
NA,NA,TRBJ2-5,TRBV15,CATSRVASETQYF,TGTGCCACCAGCAGAGTGGCTTCTGAGACCCAGTACTTC
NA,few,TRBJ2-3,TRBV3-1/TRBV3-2,CASSPPSDTQYF,TGTGCCAGCAGCCCCCCCTCGGATACGCAGTATTTT
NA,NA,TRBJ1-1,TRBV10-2,CASSETGRTEAFF,TGCGCCAGCAGTGAGACAGGGCGGACTGAAGCTTTCTTT
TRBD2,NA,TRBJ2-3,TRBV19,CASSLLPGTSGSTTDTQYF,TGTGCCAGTAGTCTCCTTCCAGGAACTAGCGGGAGCACCACAGATACGCAGTATTTT
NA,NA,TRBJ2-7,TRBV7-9,CASSFEVYEQYF,TGTGCCAGCAGCTTTGAGGTCTACGAGCAGTACTTC
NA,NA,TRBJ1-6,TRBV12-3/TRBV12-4,CASSRANSPLHF,TGTGCCAGCAGCAGGGCAAATTCACCCCTCCACTTT
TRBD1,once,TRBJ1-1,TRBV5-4,CASSLGTGRTEAFF,TGTGCCAGCAGCTTGGGGACAGGGCGCACTGAAGCTTTCTTT
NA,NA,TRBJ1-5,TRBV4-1,CASSQEAGFYSNQPQHF,TGCGCCAGCAGCCAAGAAGCGGGATTTTATAGCAATCAGCCCCAGCATTTT
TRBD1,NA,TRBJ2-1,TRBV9,CASSGSGTDYNEQFF,TGTGCCAGCAGCGGATCCGGGACAGACTACAATGAGCAGTTCTTC
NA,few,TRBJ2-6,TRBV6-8,CASSLAKSSGANVLTF,TGTGCCAGCAGTTTGGCCAAATCATCTGGGGCCAACGTCCTGACTTTC
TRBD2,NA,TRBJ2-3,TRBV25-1,CASSELAGGVDTQYF,TGTGCCAGCAGTGAACTAGCGGGAGGTGTAGATACGCAGTATTTT
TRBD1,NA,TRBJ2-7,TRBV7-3,CASSPGTGAPRQYF,TGTGCCAGCAGCCCTGGGACAGGGGCGCCGCGGCAGTACTTC